This T cell receptor (beta chain) originates from a study of breast tumors, draining lymph nodes, adjacent tissues. Samples came from axillary lymph nodes draining the breast cancer. In the case of this clonotype: Its cognate antigen is unknown.

A single record per CDR3 protein comes from TCRdb applying MiXCR to the multiplex PCR reads. The sample includes under 250,000 distinct CDR3 sequences, 32% of them seen just once. Overall study results and limits: Tumor and nontumor repertoires were significantly more similar in luminal-like than in basal-like breast cancer.

CDR1 and CDR2 from the germline V gene are MNHEY and SVGAGI. The V end was cut by 6 bases, the J end by 9 bases, with 15 bases between. This CDR3 has 14 amino acids. The chain has TRBV6-5 and TRBJ1-6; D uncertain. Sequencing was carried out using axillary lymph node tissue. The clonotype originates from a female donor with breast cancer. Some clones in this sample may be carry-over from other donors' samples. The CDR3 loop is CASRSRGVGSPLHF. CDR3 bases: TGTGCCAGCAGATCTCGGGGAGTGGGTTCACCCCTCCACTTT.